A single sample gave rise to the 17 T cell receptor beta chains below, sequenced in a study of CD8 T cell repertoires and HIV-1 epitope variants. These receptors are not linked to any known antigen. Sequenced by immunoSEQ multiplex PCR; TCRdb stores in-frame clones only, minus some. The sample includes several thousand clones, 66% of them seen just once. Sequenced material: cultured CD8+ T cells derived from PBMCs. The receptors stem from a male donor with HIV.

The genes are TRBV4-3 and TRBJ2-7; D is ambiguous. The V gene lost 2 bases and the J gene lost 0 bases, with 11 bases spanning the gap. Germline CDR1 is LGHNA and CDR2 is YSLEER. The CDR3 length is 15 residues. The DNA for the CDR3 is TGCGCCAGCAGCCAAACAGTGGGTAGCTCCTACGAGCAGTACTTC. Translating gives CASSQTVGSSYEQYF.

This clone was seen more than once but under ten times. The chain couples TRBV5-5 to TRBJ1-1; 9 bases are a match to TRBD1. Germline lookup yields CDR1 SGHKS and CDR2 YYEKEE (reference sequence). The junction had 2 bases not matched to a gene; V was cut back by 5 bases and J by 3 bases. This CDR3 region has 13 residues. The CDR3 reads CASSRTGDTEAFF. CDR3 in DNA: TGTGCCAGCAGTCGGACAGGGGACACTGAAGCTTTCTTT.

The chain carries TRBV4-1 and TRBJ2-7, with 10 bases aligning to TRBD1. Germline V CDR1 and CDR2: MGHRA, YSYEKL. The CDR3 runs 15 residues. Trimming removed 1 base from V and 5 bases from J; junction bases left unmatched: 5. CDR3 nucleotide sequence: TGCGCCAGCAGCCAAGGACAGGGGGCAATGAACGAGCAGTACTTC. It codes for CASSQGQGAMNEQYF.

This clone came up once. The chain joins TRBV5-4 to TRBJ1-1, with TRBD1 matching 7 bases. Germline-derived CDR1 and CDR2 are SGHNT and YYREEE (reference sequence). This CDR3 is built from 14 residues. J was trimmed by 4 bases and V by 4 bases; bases with no gene match: 7. Here the CDR3 reads CASSPPRGGTEAFF. The CDR3 nucleotides read TGTGCCAGCAGCCCCCCCAGGGGGGGCACTGAAGCTTTCTTT.

This clone came up a few times. V is TRBV11-3 and J is TRBJ1-1; D gene uncertain. Trimming removed 3 bases at V and 1 base at J, with 6 bases between. CDR3 length: 13 amino acids. Germline V gene data show CDR1 as SGHNT and CDR2 as YENEEA. The CDR3 region is CASSFAGNTEAFF. For the CDR3, the DNA is TGTGCCAGCAGCTTCGCCGGGAACACTGAAGCTTTCTTT.

V is TRBV7-8 and J is TRBJ1-4; D ambiguous. The CDR3 runs 14 residues. CDR1 SGHVS and CDR2 FQNEAQ come from the germline V gene. V lost 1 base and J lost 4, with 7 bases in between. CDR3 sequence reads: CASSLGSLNEKLFF. In nucleotides, the CDR3 is TGTGCCAGCAGCTTAGGCAGCCTTAATGAAAAACTGTTTTTT.

The chain has TRBV27 and TRBJ2-5, with D hard to call. Germline lookup yields CDR1 MNHEY and CDR2 SMNVEV (reference sequence). This CDR3 is built from 15 residues. Trimming stripped 6 bases from V and 5 bases from J, with 19 bases between. CDR3 DNA sequence: TGTGCCAGCAGCCACACCCGGACGGTTGGCGAGACCCAGTACTTC. Translated, it gives CASSHTRTVGETQYF.

This chain links TRBV5-4 with TRBJ1-3; tentatively, D is TRBD1 (5 bases). This CDR3 contains 16 residues. Trimming pared 0 bases from V and 0 bases from J, leaving 10 bases between. From germline, CDR1 is SGHNT and CDR2 YYREEE (reference sequence). The CDR3 sequence is CASSLGGTVSGNTIYF. DNA of the CDR3: TGTGCCAGCAGCTTGGGGGGGACCGTCTCTGGAAACACCATATATTTT.

The rearrangement links TRBV28 to TRBJ2-1; 9 nucleotides align to TRBD2. The J segment lost 8 bases and the V segment lost 5 bases, leaving 22 bases of the junction unmatched. Germline CDR1 reads MDHEN; CDR2 reads SYDVKM. The CDR3 contains 19 residues. This CDR3 is CASSNLLAGGPTRRDEQFF. In nucleotides, the CDR3 is TGTGCCAGCAGTAACCTATTGGCGGGAGGGCCAACCCGAAGAGATGAGCAGTTCTTC.

The chain joins TRBV5-6 to TRBJ2-1; D may be TRBD1 or TRBD2 (5 bases each). Germline assignment: CDR1 SGHDT and CDR2 YYEEEE. Trimming removed 4 bases from V and 7 bases from J, with 12 bases in between. This CDR3 region has 13 residues. The CDR3 sequence: CASSRGPGNEQFF. The CDR3 DNA reads TGTGCCAGCAGCCGGGGACCTGGGAATGAGCAGTTCTTC.

This clone was detected only a few times. The gene calls are TRBV28 and TRBJ1-1, with 7 positions matching TRBD1. The CDR3 contains 11 residues. The germline gives CDR1 MDHEN, CDR2 SYDVKM. The J segment lost 8 bases and the V segment lost 6 bases, leaving 3 bases of the junction unmatched. CDR3 amino acids: CASRVGQEAFF. CDR3 bases: TGTGCCAGCAGAGTGGGACAGGAAGCTTTCTTT.

The chain couples TRBV6-6 to TRBJ2-7; D is undetermined. The ends were cut back, 0 bases at V and 3 bases at J, with 12 bases in the middle. The CDR3 has 15 amino acids. CDR1 MNHNY and CDR2 SVGAGI come from the germline V gene (reference sequence). CDR3 DNA: TGTGCCAGCAGTTACTCGGTTCCCTACAGCTACGAGCAGTACTTC. This codes for CASSYSVPYSYEQYF.

The chain is built from TRBV7-8 and TRBJ2-7; TRBD1 aligns across 8 bases. Trimming took 5 bases from V and 0 from J; bases not matched to a gene: 3. Germline V CDR1 and CDR2: SGHVS, FQNEAQ. The CDR3 loop spans 14 amino acids. The CDR3 spells CASSHTGGSYEQYF. The CDR3 DNA sequence: TGTGCCAGCAGCCACACAGGGGGCTCCTACGAGCAGTACTTC.

V is TRBV5-5 and J is TRBJ1-4; 8 positions agree with TRBD1. The CDR3 spans 17 residues. V lost 3 bases and J lost 6; bases outside the gene matches: 13. CDR1 SGHKS and CDR2 YYEKEE come from the germline V gene (reference sequence). The CDR3 reads CASSSISSGTGHEKLFF. CDR3 nucleotides: TGTGCCAGCAGCTCTATTTCATCCGGGACAGGTCATGAAAAACTGTTTTTT.

The chain has TRBV6-5 and TRBJ1-1; no clear D gene. The V end lost 4 bases, the J end lost 0 bases, and 9 bases lay between the germline ends. Germline CDR1 reads MNHEY; CDR2 reads SVGAGI. The CDR3 is made up of 14 amino acids. The CDR3 nucleotides read TGTGCCAGCAGTTTCTCGGGCCTGAACACTGAAGCTTTCTTT. The encoded protein is CASSFSGLNTEAFF.

The table lists this clone with a count of one. The rearrangement uses TRBV4-1 and TRBJ1-2; TRBD1 agrees at 8 bases. Trimming cost V 0 bases and J 4 bases; bases outside gene matches: 10. Germline CDR1 reads MGHRA; CDR2 reads YSYEKL. The CDR3 has 17 residues. CDR3 in DNA: TGCGCCAGCAGCCAAGATCCGCAGGGGGCGCAAAGCTATGGCTACACCTTC. Protein sequence: CASSQDPQGAQSYGYTF.

The chain uses TRBV7-9 and TRBJ1-4, with D unresolved. The germline gives CDR1 SEHNR, CDR2 FQNEAQ (reference sequence). This CDR3 has 15 amino acids. Deletions cut 5 bases from V and 5 bases from J, with 15 bases between. CDR3 coding DNA: TGTGCCAGCAGCCCGAAAGGTTTCTCCAATGAAAAACTGTTTTTT. Translation: CASSPKGFSNEKLFF.